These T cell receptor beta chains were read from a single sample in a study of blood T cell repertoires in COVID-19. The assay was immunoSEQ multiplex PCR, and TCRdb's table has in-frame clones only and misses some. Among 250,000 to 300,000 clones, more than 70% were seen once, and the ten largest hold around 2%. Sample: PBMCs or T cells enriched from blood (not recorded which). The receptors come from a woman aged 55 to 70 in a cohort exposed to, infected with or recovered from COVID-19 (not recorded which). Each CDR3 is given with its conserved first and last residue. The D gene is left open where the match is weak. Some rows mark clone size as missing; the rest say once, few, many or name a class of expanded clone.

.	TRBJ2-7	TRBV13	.	TGTGCCAGCAGCTTAGGCCCGGACAAAGTCTCCTACGAGCAGTACTTC	CASSLGPDKVSYEQYF
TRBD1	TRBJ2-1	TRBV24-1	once	TGTGCCACCAGTGACCCGGGACAGGGCTGGCAGGGTGAGCAGTTCTTC	CATSDPGQGWQGEQFF
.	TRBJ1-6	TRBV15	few	TGTGCCACCAGCAGGCTACAGGGAAATAATTCACCCCTCCACTTT	CATSRLQGNNSPLHF
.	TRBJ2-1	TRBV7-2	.	TGTGCCAGCAGCTTAGGATATAGCAATGAGCAGTTCTTC	CASSLGYSNEQFF
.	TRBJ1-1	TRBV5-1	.	TGCGCCAGCAGCGGCGGAGGGTTAGGTTCTGAAGCTTTCTTT	CASSGGGLGSEAFF
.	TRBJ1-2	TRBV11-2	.	TGTGCCAGCAGCTTGGTATCTTCGGGGGGAAACTATGGCTACACCTTC	CASSLVSSGGNYGYTF
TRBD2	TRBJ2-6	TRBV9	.	TGTGCCAGCAGCGTAGCTAGCGGGAGGGCTGGGGCCAACGTCCTGACTTTC	CASSVASGRAGANVLTF
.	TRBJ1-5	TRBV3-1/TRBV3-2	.	TGTGCCAGCAGCCGAGGTTGGAATCAGCCCCAGCATTTT	CASSRGWNQPQHF
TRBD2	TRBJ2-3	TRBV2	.	TGTGCCGGCGGGCCGGGACTAGCGGGAGCAGGCGGAGCGCCAGATACGCAGTATTTT	CAGGPGLAGAGGAPDTQYF
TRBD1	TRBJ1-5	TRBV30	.	TGTGCCTGGAGTGTAGGGACAGGGGTTGAAGGGCCCCAGCATTTT	CAWSVGTGVEGPQHF
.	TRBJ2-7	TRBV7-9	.	TGTGCCAGCAGCCGTAGGCAGGCGGAGGGATCCTACGAGCAGTACTTC	CASSRRQAEGSYEQYF
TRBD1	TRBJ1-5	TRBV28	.	TGTGCCAGCAGGCCGGGACAGGGAAGCAATCAGCCCCAGCATTTT	CASRPGQGSNQPQHF
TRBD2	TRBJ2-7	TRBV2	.	TGTGCCAGCAAAGTTGAGACTAGCGGCTACGAGCAGTACTTC	CASKVETSGYEQYF
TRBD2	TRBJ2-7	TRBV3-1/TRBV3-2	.	TGTGCCAGCAGCCAAGATTGGTGGATGGTAGCGGGGTCCTACGAGCAGTACTTC	CASSQDWWMVAGSYEQYF
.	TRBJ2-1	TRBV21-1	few	TGTGCCAGCAGCTGCATGGAGACAGGGGCATACAATGAGCAGTTCTTC	CASSCMETGAYNEQFF
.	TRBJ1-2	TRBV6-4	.	TGTGCCAGCAGTGACAGGGGGATCGGCTACACCTTC	CASSDRGIGYTF
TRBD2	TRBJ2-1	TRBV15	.	TGTGCCACCTTTGGGAGGGAGGGCTCCTACAATGAGCAGTTCTTC	CATFGREGSYNEQFF
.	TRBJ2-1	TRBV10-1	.	TGCGCCAGCAGTGAGTCGGGCGGAGGGGAGCTATACAATGAGCAGTTCTTC	CASSESGGGELYNEQFF
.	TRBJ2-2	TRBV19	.	TGTGCCAGTAAGAGACTAGAAAACACCGGGGAGCTGTTTTTT	CASKRLENTGELFF
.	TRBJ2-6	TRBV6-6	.	TGTGCCAGCAGTCCGTACGGGATCTCTGGGGCCAACGTCCTGACTTTC	CASSPYGISGANVLTF
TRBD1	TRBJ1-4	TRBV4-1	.	TGCGCCAGCAGCCAAGTCCTTCAGGGGGCCTCTAATGAAAAACTGTTTTTT	CASSQVLQGASNEKLFF
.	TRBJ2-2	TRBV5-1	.	TGCGCCAGCAGCCCGACAGGGAACACCGGGGAGCTGTTTTTT	CASSPTGNTGELFF
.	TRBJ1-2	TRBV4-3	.	TGCGCCAGCAGCCAGGAATACTCAGGGGTAGGCGGCTACACCTTC	CASSQEYSGVGGYTF
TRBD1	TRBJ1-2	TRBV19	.	TGTGCCAGTAGCCTCTCACAGGGGATCGTGGGCTACACCTTC	CASSLSQGIVGYTF
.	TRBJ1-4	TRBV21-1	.	TGTGCCAGCAGCAAACCACCAAGGGGACAGACTACAACTAATGAAAAACTGTTTTTT	CASSKPPRGQTTTNEKLFF
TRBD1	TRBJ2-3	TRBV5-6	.	TGTGCCAGCAGCCAGGGACAGGTGAACACAGATACGCAGTATTTT	CASSQGQVNTDTQYF
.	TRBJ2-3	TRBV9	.	TGTGCCAGCAGCGCCCATACGGGGATCACAGATACGCAGTATTTT	CASSAHTGITDTQYF
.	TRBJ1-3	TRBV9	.	TGTGCCAGCAGCGTATCCGGTCTCGACACCATATATTTT	CASSVSGLDTIYF
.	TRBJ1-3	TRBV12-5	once	TGTGCTAGTGGTTTGGTACAGCTCTCTGGAAACACCATATATTTT	CASGLVQLSGNTIYF
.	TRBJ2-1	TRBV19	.	TGTGCCAGTAGTGCCGGACTGCCGGCGGGCTCCTACAATGAGCAGTTCTTC	CASSAGLPAGSYNEQFF
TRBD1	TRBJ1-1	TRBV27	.	TGTGCCAGCAGTCCCCGGGACAGGGGAAACTTGAACACTGAAGCTTTCTTT	CASSPRDRGNLNTEAFF
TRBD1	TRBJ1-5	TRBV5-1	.	TGCGCCAGCAGCGTCTCAGGGGGGAGCAATCAGCCCCAGCATTTT	CASSVSGGSNQPQHF
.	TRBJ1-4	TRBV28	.	TGTGCCAGCAGTTTAATGTCAGGGAATGAAAAACTGTTTTTT	CASSLMSGNEKLFF
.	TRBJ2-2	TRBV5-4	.	TGTGCCAGCAGCTTGTCAACTCCCACCGGGACCGGGGAGCTGTTTTTT	CASSLSTPTGTGELFF
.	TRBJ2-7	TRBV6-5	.	TGTGCCACTCCAGGGACACCCCATGGCGAGCAGTACTTC	CATPGTPHGEQYF
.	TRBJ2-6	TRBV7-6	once	TGTGCCAGCTCTAGGGCCAACGTCCTGACTTTC	CASSRANVLTF
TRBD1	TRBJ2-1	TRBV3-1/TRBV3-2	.	TGTGCCAGCAGCCAAGGGTCCGGACAGGGATGGGACAATGAGCAGTTCTTC	CASSQGSGQGWDNEQFF
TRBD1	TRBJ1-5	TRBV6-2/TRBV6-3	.	TGTGCCAGCAGTCCGACAGGGGACAATCAGCCCCAGCATTTT	CASSPTGDNQPQHF
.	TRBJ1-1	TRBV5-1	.	TGCGCCAGCAGCAACTCAGGGGAAGCTTTCTTT	CASSNSGEAFF
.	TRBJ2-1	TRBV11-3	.	TGTGCCAGCAGCCCCCAGACAGGAAACAATGAGCAGTTCTTC	CASSPQTGNNEQFF